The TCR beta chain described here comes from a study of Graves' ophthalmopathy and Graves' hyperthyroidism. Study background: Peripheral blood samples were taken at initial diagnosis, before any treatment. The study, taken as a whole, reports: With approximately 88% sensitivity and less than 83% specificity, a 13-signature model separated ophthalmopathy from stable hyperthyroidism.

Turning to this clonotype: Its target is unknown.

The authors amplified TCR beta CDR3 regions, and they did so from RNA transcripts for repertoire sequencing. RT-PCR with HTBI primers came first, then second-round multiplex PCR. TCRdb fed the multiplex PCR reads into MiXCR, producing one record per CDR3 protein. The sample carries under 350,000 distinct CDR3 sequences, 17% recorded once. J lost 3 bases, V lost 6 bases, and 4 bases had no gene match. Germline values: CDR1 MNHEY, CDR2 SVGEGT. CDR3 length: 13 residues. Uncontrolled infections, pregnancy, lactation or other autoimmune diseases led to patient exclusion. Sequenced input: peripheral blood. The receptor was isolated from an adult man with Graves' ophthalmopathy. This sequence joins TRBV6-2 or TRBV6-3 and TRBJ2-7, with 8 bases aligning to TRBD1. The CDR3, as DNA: TGTGCCAGCAGACAGGGGGGTAACTACGAGCAGTACTTC. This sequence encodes CASRQGGNYEQYF.